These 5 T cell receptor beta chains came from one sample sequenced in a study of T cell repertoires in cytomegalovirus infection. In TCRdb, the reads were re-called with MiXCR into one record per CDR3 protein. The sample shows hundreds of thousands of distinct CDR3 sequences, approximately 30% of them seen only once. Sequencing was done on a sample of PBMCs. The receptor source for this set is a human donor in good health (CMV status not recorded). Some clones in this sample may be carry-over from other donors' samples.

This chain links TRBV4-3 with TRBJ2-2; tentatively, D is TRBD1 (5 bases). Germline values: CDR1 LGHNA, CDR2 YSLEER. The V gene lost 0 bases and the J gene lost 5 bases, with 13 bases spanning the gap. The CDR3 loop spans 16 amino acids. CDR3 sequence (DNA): TGCGCCAGCAGCCAAGAGCAACAGGCAGGGACCGGGGAGCTGTTTTTT. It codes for CASSQEQQAGTGELFF.

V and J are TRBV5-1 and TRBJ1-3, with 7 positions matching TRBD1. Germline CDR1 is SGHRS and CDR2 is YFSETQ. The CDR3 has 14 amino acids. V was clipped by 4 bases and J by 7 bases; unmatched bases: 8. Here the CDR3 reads CASSQGTVLNTIYF. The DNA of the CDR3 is TGCGCCAGCAGCCAGGGGACAGTCCTGAACACCATATATTTT.

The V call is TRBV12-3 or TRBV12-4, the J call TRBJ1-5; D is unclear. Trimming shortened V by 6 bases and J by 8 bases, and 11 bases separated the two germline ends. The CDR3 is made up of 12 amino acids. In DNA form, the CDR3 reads TGTGCCAGCAGCTCCCGGGGTGAGCCCCAGCATTTT. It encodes CASSSRGEPQHF.

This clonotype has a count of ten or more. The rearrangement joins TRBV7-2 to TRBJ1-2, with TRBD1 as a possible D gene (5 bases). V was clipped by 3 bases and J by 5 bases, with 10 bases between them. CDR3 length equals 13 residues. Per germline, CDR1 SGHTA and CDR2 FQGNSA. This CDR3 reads CASSLGQRYGYTF. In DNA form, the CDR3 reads TGTGCCAGCAGCTTGGGGCAGAGGTATGGCTACACCTTC.

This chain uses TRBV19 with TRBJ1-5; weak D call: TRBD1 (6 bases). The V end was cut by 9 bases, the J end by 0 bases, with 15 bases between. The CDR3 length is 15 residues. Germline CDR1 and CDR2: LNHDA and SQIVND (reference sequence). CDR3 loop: CASRQGPNSNQPQHF. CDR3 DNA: TGTGCCAGCCGGCAGGGGCCTAATAGCAATCAGCCCCAGCATTTT.